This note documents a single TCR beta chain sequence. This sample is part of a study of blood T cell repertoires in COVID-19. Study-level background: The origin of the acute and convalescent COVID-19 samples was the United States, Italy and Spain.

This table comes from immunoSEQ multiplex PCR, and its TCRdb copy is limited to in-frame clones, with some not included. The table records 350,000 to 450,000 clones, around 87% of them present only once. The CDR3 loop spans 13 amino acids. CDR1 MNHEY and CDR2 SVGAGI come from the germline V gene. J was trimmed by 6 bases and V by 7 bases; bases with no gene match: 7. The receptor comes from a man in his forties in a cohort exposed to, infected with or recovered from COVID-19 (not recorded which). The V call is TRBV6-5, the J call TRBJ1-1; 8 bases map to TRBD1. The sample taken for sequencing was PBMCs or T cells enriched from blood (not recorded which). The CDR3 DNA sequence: TGTGCCAGCACGAGGCAGGGGGCCGCTGAAGCTTTCTTT. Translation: CASTRQGAAEAFF.